This T cell receptor (beta chain) is from a study of blood T cell repertoires in COVID-19. Trimming took 0 bases from V and 10 from J, leaving 9 bases between them. CDR1 is GTSNPN and CDR2 is SVGIG in the germline V gene (reference sequence). The length of the CDR3 is 12 residues. Using immunoSEQ multiplex PCR, the repertoire was profiled, and TCRdb retains in-frame clones only, with some absent. Among over 120,000 clones listed, over 80% were seen once. The chain recombines TRBV30 with TRBJ1-4, with D perhaps TRBD1 (5 bases). The material sequenced was peripheral blood. The clonotype comes from a woman between 45 and 60 years old with acute or convalescent COVID-19. CDR3 sequence reads: CAWSVSQGKLFF. As DNA, the CDR3 is TGTGCCTGGAGTGTAAGTCAGGGAAAACTGTTTTTT.